Shown below are 12 T cell receptor beta chains from a single sample sequenced in a study of identical twins. Via MiXCR, TCRdb re-called the 5' RACE reads, giving one row per CDR3 protein. The sample includes about 530,000 distinct CDR3 sequences, under 25% of them seen just once. This sample was also put to use in a study of yellow fever vaccine responses in identical twins.

The source material was CD4+ T cells sorted from blood. The receptors originated from a woman between 18 and 29 years old in good health.

In its sample, this clonotype was seen a few times. This chain joins TRBV2 and TRBJ2-3, with 11 bases that match TRBD2. The CDR3 loop spans 14 amino acids. V shed 1 base, J shed 6 bases, and the junction held 0 bases outside the gene matches. The germline gives CDR1 SNHLY, CDR2 FYNNEI. This CDR3 is CASSEVAGGDTQYF. For the CDR3, the DNA is TGTGCCAGCAGTGAAGTAGCGGGAGGGGATACGCAGTATTTT.

This chain uses TRBV12-3 or TRBV12-4 with TRBJ2-7, with 8 nucleotides matching TRBD2. The length of the CDR3 is 14 residues. Unmatched junction bases numbered 5, after V lost 5 bases and J lost 2 bases. DNA for the CDR3: TGTGCCAGCAGTAAAGCGGGAGCGGCCTACGAGCAGTACTTC. It specifies CASSKAGAAYEQYF.

This clonotype was detected a few times. V gene TRBV6-2 or TRBV6-3 combines with J gene TRBJ2-3; 14 bases are shared with TRBD2. The length of the CDR3 is 22 residues. J gave up 4 bases and V 3 bases, and 21 bases lay outside the gene matches. The V gene's germline CDR1 is MNHEY and CDR2 SVGEGT. In DNA form, the CDR3 reads TGTGCCAGCAGTTATGGCGGACCGGGACTAGCGGGAGAGGGGCAGCTCGCAGATACGCAGTATTTT. Protein: CASSYGGPGLAGEGQLADTQYF.

V gene TRBV6-1 combines with J gene TRBJ2-7, with D hard to call. The CDR3 length is 15 residues. The V gene lost 5 bases and the J gene lost 3 bases, with 17 bases spanning the gap. Germline CDR1 is MNHNS and CDR2 is SASEGT. CDR3 sequence: CASSPLPGPYYEQYV. CDR3 nucleotide sequence: TGTGCCAGCAGTCCCCTCCCTGGGCCGTACTACGAGCAGTACGTC.

This rearrangement joins TRBV12-3 or TRBV12-4 to TRBJ2-7; tentative D call: TRBD2 (6 bases). This CDR3 has 15 residues. V lost 2 bases to trimming and J lost 2 bases, with 13 bases between them. The CDR3 coding sequence is TGTGCCAGCAGTTTACGGGGGAGGACTACCTACGAGCAGTACTTC. Residues: CASSLRGRTTYEQYF.

This chain links TRBV20-1 with TRBJ2-3; D perhaps matches TRBD2 (6 bases). The germline gives CDR1 DFQATT, CDR2 SNEGSKA (reference sequence). CDR3 length equals 14 residues. V dropped 3 bases and J dropped 2 bases, with 12 bases sitting between them. This chain's CDR3 is CSARESSATDTQYF. The CDR3 DNA sequence: TGCAGTGCTAGGGAGTCTAGCGCCACAGATACGCAGTATTTT.

This clonotype was seen a handful of times. The chain uses TRBV4-1 and TRBJ2-5; D gene ambiguous. Trimming removed 0 bases at V and 4 bases at J, with 15 bases between. The CDR3 length is 16 residues. CDR1 and CDR2 (germline): MGHRA, YSYEKL. The CDR3 here is CASSQDGGQARETQYF. In nucleotides, the CDR3 is TGCGCCAGCAGCCAAGATGGTGGGCAAGCAAGAGAGACCCAGTACTTC.

The chain combines TRBV2 with TRBJ2-1; 8 bases are shared with TRBD2. Germline CDR1 and CDR2: SNHLY and FYNNEI. The junction had 9 bases not matched to a gene; V was cut back by 7 bases and J by 4 bases. This CDR3 contains 15 residues. The CDR3 sequence: CASNLAGLGYNEQFF. The CDR3 bases are TGTGCCAGCAACCTAGCGGGCCTAGGTTACAATGAGCAGTTCTTC. Full variable domain (rest looked up from reference TRBV2 and TRBJ2-1): EPEVTQTPSHQVTQMGQEVILRCVPISNHLYFYWYRQILGQKVEFLVSFYNNEISEKSEIFDDQFSVERPDGSNFTLKIRSTKLEDSAMYFCASNLAGLGYNEQFFGPGTRLTVL.

V is TRBV10-1 and J is TRBJ2-2; D is ambiguous. Looked up from germline, CDR1 is WNHNN and CDR2 is SYGVQD (reference sequence). This CDR3 has 12 residues. V shed 6 bases and J shed 5 bases, with 7 bases lying between them. CDR3 in amino acids: CASSRITGELFF. Written as DNA, the CDR3 is TGCGCCAGCAGCCGGATTACCGGGGAGCTGTTTTTT.

This clonotype came up a few times. The chain has TRBV12-3 or TRBV12-4 and TRBJ1-5, with 7 bases lining up with TRBD1. The CDR3 has 15 residues. V lost 6 bases and J lost 6; bases outside the gene matches: 11. The CDR3 loop is CASRLRDSWGQPQHF. DNA for the CDR3: TGTGCCAGCAGACTCCGGGACAGTTGGGGTCAGCCCCAGCATTTT.

This sequence joins TRBV29-1 and TRBJ2-7; possibly TRBD1 for D (5 bases). In germline, CDR1 is SQVTM, CDR2 ANQGSEA. The CDR3 extends over 14 amino acids. V was cut by 4 bases and J by 6 bases, with 19 bases left in between. CDR3 nucleotides: TGCAGCGTTGTTGGGGCTAGTAGTTCGTCCGAGCAGTACTTC. Amino acid sequence: CSVVGASSSSEQYF.

This clonotype was seen a few times. V is TRBV11-2 and J is TRBJ2-2; tentative D call: TRBD2 (6 bases). Deletions cut 6 bases from V and 6 bases from J, with 14 bases between. CDR1 and CDR2 from the germline V gene are SGHAT and FQNNGV. The length of the CDR3 is 14 residues. CDR3 amino acids: CASSVQRAAGELFF. The CDR3 DNA follows: TGTGCCAGCAGTGTTCAGCGGGCAGCCGGGGAGCTGTTTTTT.